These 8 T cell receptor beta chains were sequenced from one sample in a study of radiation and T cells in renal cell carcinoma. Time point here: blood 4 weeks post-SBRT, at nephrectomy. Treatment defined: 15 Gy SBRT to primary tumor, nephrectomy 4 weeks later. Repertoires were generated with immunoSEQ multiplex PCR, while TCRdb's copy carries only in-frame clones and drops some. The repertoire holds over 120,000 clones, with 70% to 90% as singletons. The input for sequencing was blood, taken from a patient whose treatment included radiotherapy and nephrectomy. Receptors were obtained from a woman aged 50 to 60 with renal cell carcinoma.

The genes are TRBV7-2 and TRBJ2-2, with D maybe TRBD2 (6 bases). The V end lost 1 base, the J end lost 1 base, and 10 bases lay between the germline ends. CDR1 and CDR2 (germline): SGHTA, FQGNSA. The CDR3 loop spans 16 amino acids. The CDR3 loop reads CASSLVAGMNTGELFF. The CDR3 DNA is TGTGCCAGCAGCTTAGTTGCGGGGATGAACACCGGGGAGCTGTTTTTT.

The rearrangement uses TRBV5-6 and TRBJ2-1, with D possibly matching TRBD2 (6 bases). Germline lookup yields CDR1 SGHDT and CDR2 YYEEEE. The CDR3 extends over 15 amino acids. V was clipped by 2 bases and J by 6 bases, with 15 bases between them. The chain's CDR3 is CASSFSRLGGNEQFF. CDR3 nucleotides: TGTGCCAGCAGCTTTAGTCGACTAGGTGGCAATGAGCAGTTCTTC.

This chain's CDR3 is CASREGTSAETQYF. CDR3 sequence (DNA): TGCGCCAGCAGGGAGGGGACTAGCGCGGAGACCCAGTACTTC. This chain links TRBV5-1 with TRBJ2-5, with 10 bases fitting TRBD2. This CDR3 has 14 amino acids. Germline trimming cut 5 bases from V and 5 bases from J; bases unmatched to any gene: 6. Germline V lookup: CDR1 SGHRS, CDR2 YFSETQ.

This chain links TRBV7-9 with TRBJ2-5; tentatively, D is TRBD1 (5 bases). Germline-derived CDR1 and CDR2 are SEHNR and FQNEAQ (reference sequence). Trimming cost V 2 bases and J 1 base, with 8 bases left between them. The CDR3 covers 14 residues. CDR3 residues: CASSLRTGQETQYF. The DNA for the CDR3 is TGTGCCAGCAGCTTACGAACAGGCCAAGAGACCCAGTACTTC.

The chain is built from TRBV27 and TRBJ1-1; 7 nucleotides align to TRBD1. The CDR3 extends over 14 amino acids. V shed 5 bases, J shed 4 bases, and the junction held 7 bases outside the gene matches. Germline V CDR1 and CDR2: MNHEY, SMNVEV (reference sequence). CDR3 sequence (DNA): TGTGCCAGCAGTCAGACAGGGTTGCTCACTGAAGCTTTCTTT. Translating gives CASSQTGLLTEAFF.

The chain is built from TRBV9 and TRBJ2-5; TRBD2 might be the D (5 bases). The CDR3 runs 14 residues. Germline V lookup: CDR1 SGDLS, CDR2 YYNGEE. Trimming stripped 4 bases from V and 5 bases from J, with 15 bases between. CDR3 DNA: TGTGCCAGCAGCTCGGGCGCGGGCCGGGAGACCCAGTACTTC. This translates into CASSSGAGRETQYF. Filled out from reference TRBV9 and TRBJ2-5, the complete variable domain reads DSGVTQTPKHLITATGQRVTLRCSPRSGDLSVYWYQQSLDQGLQFLIQYYNGEERAKGNILERFSAQQFPDLHSELNLSSLELGDSALYFCASSSGAGRETQYFGPGTRLLVL.

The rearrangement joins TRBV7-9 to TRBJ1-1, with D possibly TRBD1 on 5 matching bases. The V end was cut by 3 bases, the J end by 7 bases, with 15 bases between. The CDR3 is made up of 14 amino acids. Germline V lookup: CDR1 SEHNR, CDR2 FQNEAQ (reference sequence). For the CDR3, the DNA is TGTGCCAGCAGCTTGGCCGGGGGAACAGGTGAAGCTTTCTTT. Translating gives CASSLAGGTGEAFF.

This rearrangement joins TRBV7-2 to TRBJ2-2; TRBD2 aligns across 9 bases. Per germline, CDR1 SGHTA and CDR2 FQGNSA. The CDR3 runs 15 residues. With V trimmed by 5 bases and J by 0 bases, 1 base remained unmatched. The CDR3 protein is CASSRTSANTGELFF. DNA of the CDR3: TGTGCCAGCAGCCGGACTAGCGCGAACACCGGGGAGCTGTTTTTT.